The 21 T cell receptor beta chains below all came from one sample that was sequenced in a study of cytomegalovirus exposure and HLA in healthy donors. Amplification used 60 Vbeta primers and 13 Jbeta primers. Clones were sequenced by immunoSEQ multiplex PCR, and TCRdb holds only the in-frame ones, with some missing. The sample's table shows about 77,000 clones. Sequencing was carried out using PBMCs. The receptors here all came from a man aged 45-65 years in good health and CMV-seropositive.

This chain links TRBV7-9 with TRBJ1-2; D is unclear. Per germline, CDR1 SEHNR and CDR2 FQNEAQ (reference sequence). CDR3 size: 14 residues. V dropped 1 base and J dropped 8 bases, with 14 bases sitting between them. Here the CDR3 DNA reads TGTGCCAGCAGCTTAGAATTAGCGGCCCACGGCTACACCTTC. Amino acids: CASSLELAAHGYTF.

This chain connects TRBV5-1 to TRBJ2-1; 10 bases align to TRBD2. After removal of 0 bases from V and 6 bases from J, the junction contained 0 bases not matched to a gene. Germline CDR1 SGHRS, CDR2 YFSETQ. This CDR3 has 14 amino acids. CDR3 region: CASSLGLAGNEQFF. CDR3 nucleotide sequence: TGCGCCAGCAGCTTGGGACTAGCGGGCAATGAGCAGTTCTTC.

The chain is built from TRBV2 and TRBJ2-7; maybe TRBD2 (6 bases). CDR1 and CDR2 (germline): SNHLY, FYNNEI. CDR3 length: 14 amino acids. Between the trimmed V and J ends, which lost 4 bases and 0 bases, there was a span of 10 bases. The CDR3 protein is CASSASVSSYEQYF. The CDR3 bases are TGTGCCAGCAGTGCTAGCGTCAGCTCCTACGAGCAGTACTTC.

The chain carries TRBV19 and TRBJ1-2; TRBD1 aligns across 7 bases. This CDR3 comprises 16 residues. The germline V gene has CDR1 LNHDA and CDR2 SQIVND (reference sequence). V lost 8 bases and J lost 0; bases outside the gene matches: 12. The DNA for the CDR3 is TGTGCCAGTTGGACAGGCGAGACTACGGCTAACTATGGCTACACCTTC. Protein product: CASWTGETTANYGYTF. Filled out from reference TRBV19 and TRBJ1-2, the complete variable domain reads DGGITQSPKYLFRKEGQNVTLSCEQNLNHDAMYWYRQDPGQGLRLIYYSQIVNDFQKGDIAEGYSVSREKKESFPLTVTSAQKNPTAFYLCASWTGETTANYGYTFGSGTRLTVV.

The V gene is TRBV27, the J gene TRBJ2-4, with 7 bases that match TRBD1. The V gene's germline CDR1 is MNHEY and CDR2 SMNVEV (reference sequence). V lost 5 bases to trimming and J lost 0 bases; unmatched junction nucleotides: 10. This CDR3 spans 17 amino acids. The CDR3 spells CASSPGQTILAKNIQYF. CDR3 nucleotides: TGTGCCAGCAGTCCGGGACAGACCATTCTAGCCAAAAACATTCAGTACTTC.

V usage is TRBV28 and J usage is TRBJ2-5; 9 bases align to TRBD2. V lost 4 bases to trimming and J lost 4 bases; unmatched junction nucleotides: 10. CDR1 is MDHEN, CDR2 SYDVKM, per germline. The CDR3 totals 16 residues. Here the CDR3 reads CASSSPGVAGVETQYF. Written as DNA, the CDR3 is TGTGCCAGCAGTTCCCCCGGGGTAGCGGGAGTAGAGACCCAGTACTTC. Drawing the rest from reference TRBV28 and TRBJ2-5, the complete variable domain is DVKVTQSSRYLVKRTGEKVFLECVQDMDHENMFWYRQDPGLGLRLIYFSYDVKMKEKGDIPEGYSVSREKKERFSLILESASTNQTSMYLCASSSPGVAGVETQYFGPGTRLLVL.

The rearrangement links TRBV6-5 to TRBJ2-7, with 9 bases aligning to TRBD1. CDR1 and CDR2 (germline): MNHEY, SVGAGI. V gave up 5 bases and J gave up 3 bases; unmatched junction bases: 8. This CDR3 region has 15 residues. The CDR3 here is CASSQSRDRVYEQYV. The DNA for the CDR3 is TGTGCCAGCAGTCAATCCCGGGACAGGGTCTACGAGCAGTACGTC.

The V and J genes are TRBV6-1 and TRBJ2-5; TRBD2 is a possible D gene (5 bases). V lost 2 bases, J lost 5 bases, and 9 bases lay in between. CDR1 MNHNS and CDR2 SASEGT come from the germline V gene. This CDR3 is 13 amino acids long. CDR3: CASSENGEETQYF. CDR3 nucleotides: TGTGCCAGCAGTGAAAACGGGGAGGAGACCCAGTACTTC.

This rearrangement joins TRBV7-9 to TRBJ2-2; 7 nucleotides match TRBD2. V lost 5 bases to trimming and J lost 1 base; unmatched junction nucleotides: 7. CDR1 and CDR2 from the germline V gene are SEHNR and FQNEAQ (reference sequence). The CDR3 loop spans 16 amino acids. The CDR3 region is CASSPPPSGNTGELFF. In nucleotides, the CDR3 is TGTGCCAGCAGCCCGCCCCCTAGCGGGAACACCGGGGAGCTGTTTTTT.

The chain couples TRBV4-1 to TRBJ2-5; no clear D. The germline CDR1 and CDR2 sequences are MGHRA and YSYEKL. The V end lost 2 bases, the J end lost 2 bases, and 3 bases lay between the germline ends. This CDR3 has 12 amino acids. The CDR3 loop is CASSQRQETQYF. CDR3 sequence (DNA): TGCGCCAGCAGCCAACGGCAAGAGACCCAGTACTTC.

J is TRBJ2-7 and V is TRBV10-2; D possibly corresponds to TRBD1 (6 bases). The CDR3 runs to 13 residues. Germline loops: CDR1 WSHSY, CDR2 SAAADI. V was pared by 6 bases and J by 4 bases, with 13 bases between. This CDR3 is CASSLQGRYEQYF. DNA for the CDR3: TGCGCCAGCAGCTTACAGGGACGGTACGAGCAGTACTTC.

The chain carries TRBV27 and TRBJ2-7, with 12 positions matching TRBD2. The germline V gene has CDR1 MNHEY and CDR2 SMNVEV (reference sequence). The junction had 3 bases not matched to a gene; V was cut back by 3 bases and J by 6 bases. The CDR3 contains 14 residues. CDR3: CASSLTSGGGEQYV. CDR3 nucleotides: TGTGCCAGCAGTTTGACTAGCGGGGGCGGCGAGCAGTACGTC.

The chain couples TRBV10-3 to TRBJ1-5; the D is unclear. This CDR3 region has 15 residues. Germline CDR1 is ENHRY and CDR2 is SYGVKD. V lost 0 bases and J lost 3, with 9 bases in between. The CDR3 region is CAISESRGNNQPQHF. The CDR3 coding sequence is TGTGCCATCAGTGAGTCAAGAGGGAACAATCAGCCCCAGCATTTT.

The DNA for the CDR3 is TGTGCCAGCAGTTTGAGCGGGGGGGACGACGAGCAGTACGTC. Translating gives CASSLSGGDDEQYV. V gene TRBV6-1 combines with J gene TRBJ2-7; TRBD2 agrees at 10 bases. The V segment lost 5 bases and the J segment 5 bases; nucleotides outside the gene matches: 6. CDR3 length equals 14 residues. Germline loops: CDR1 MNHNS, CDR2 SASEGT.

V is TRBV5-1 and J is TRBJ2-5, with 7 bases that match TRBD2. CDR1 is SGHRS and CDR2 is YFSETQ in the germline V gene. The trim removed 4 bases at V and 1 base at J, leaving 10 bases unmatched. The CDR3 contains 16 residues. CDR3 in amino acids: CASSMLSGAPQETQYF. The CDR3 nucleotides are TGCGCCAGCAGCATGTTGAGCGGGGCTCCCCAAGAGACCCAGTACTTC.

This chain uses TRBV18 with TRBJ1-5, with D unclear. Germline lookup yields CDR1 KGHSH and CDR2 LQKENI. This CDR3 contains 13 residues. Deletions cut 5 bases from V and 5 bases from J, with 10 bases between. CDR3 coding DNA: TGTGCCAGCTCAGAGAACGGTGATCAGCCCCAGCATTTT. Encoded protein: CASSENGDQPQHF.

V gene TRBV5-1 combines with J gene TRBJ2-5; TRBD2 might be the D (5 bases). Deletions cut 4 bases from V and 4 bases from J, with 11 bases between. Germline lookup yields CDR1 SGHRS and CDR2 YFSETQ. The CDR3 has 13 amino acids. The CDR3 region has the DNA TGCGCCAGCAGCCCGGAGGCGAGAGAGACCCAGTACTTC. The encoded protein is CASSPEARETQYF.

The rearrangement uses TRBV5-1 and TRBJ2-5, with TRBD1 matching over 7 bases. J lost 5 bases, V lost 7 bases, and 11 bases had no gene match. Germline CDR1 reads SGHRS; CDR2 reads YFSETQ. The CDR3 sequence is 14 residues long. The CDR3 DNA follows: TGCGCCAGCTCCGAGCAGGGGGAGCGGGAGACCCAGTACTTC. Translation gives CASSEQGERETQYF.

The CDR3 region is CASSLGVGHGTGELFF. The CDR3 region has the DNA TGTGCCAGCAGCTTAGGAGTGGGACACGGAACCGGGGAGCTGTTTTTT. V gene TRBV7-2 combines with J gene TRBJ2-2; weak D call: TRBD1 (6 bases). Trimming removed 1 base from V and 5 bases from J, with 14 bases in between. The CDR3 covers 16 residues. Germline V gives CDR1 SGHTA, CDR2 FQGNSA.

The chain joins TRBV10-3 to TRBJ2-3; 8 positions match TRBD1. The CDR3 totals 15 residues. Losses at the gene ends were 2 bases for V and 5 bases for J; bases not matched to a gene: 6. Germline V gene lookup returns CDR1 ENHRY and CDR2 SYGVKD. The CDR3 region is CAISERKQGEDTQYF. The CDR3 DNA is TGTGCCATCAGTGAGAGGAAACAGGGGGAAGATACGCAGTATTTT.

This chain uses TRBV4-2 with TRBJ1-2; D might be TRBD1 (5 bases). V was pared by 2 bases and J by 6 bases, with 13 bases between. The CDR3 has 14 residues. From germline, CDR1 is LGHNA and CDR2 YNFKEQ. CDR3 sequence reads: CASSQNPGLDGYTF. The CDR3 region has the DNA TGTGCCAGCAGCCAAAATCCGGGACTAGATGGCTACACCTTC.